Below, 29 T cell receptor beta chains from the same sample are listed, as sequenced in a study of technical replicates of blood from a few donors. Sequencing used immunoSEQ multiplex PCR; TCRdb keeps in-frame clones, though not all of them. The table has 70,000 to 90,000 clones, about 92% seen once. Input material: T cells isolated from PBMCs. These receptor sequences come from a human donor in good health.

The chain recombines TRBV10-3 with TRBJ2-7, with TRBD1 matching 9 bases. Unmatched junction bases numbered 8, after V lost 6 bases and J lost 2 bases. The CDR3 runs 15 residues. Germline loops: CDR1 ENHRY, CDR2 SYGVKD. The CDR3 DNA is TGTGCCATCAGAGGACCGGGACAGGGCCCCTACGAGCAGTACTTC. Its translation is CAIRGPGQGPYEQYF.

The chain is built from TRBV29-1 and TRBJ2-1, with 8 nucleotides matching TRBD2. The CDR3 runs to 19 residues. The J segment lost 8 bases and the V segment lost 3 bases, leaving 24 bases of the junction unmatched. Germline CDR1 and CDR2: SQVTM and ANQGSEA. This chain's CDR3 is CSVDIEGAGAGVTGDEQFF. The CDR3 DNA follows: TGCAGCGTTGATATTGAAGGGGCAGGAGCGGGAGTTACGGGCGATGAGCAGTTCTTC.

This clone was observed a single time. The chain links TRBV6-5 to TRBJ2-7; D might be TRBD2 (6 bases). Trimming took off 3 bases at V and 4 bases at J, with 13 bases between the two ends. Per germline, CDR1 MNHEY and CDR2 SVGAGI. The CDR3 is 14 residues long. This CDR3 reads CASSYMRGLYEQYF. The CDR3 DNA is TGTGCCAGCAGTTATATGCGGGGCTTGTACGAGCAGTACTTC.

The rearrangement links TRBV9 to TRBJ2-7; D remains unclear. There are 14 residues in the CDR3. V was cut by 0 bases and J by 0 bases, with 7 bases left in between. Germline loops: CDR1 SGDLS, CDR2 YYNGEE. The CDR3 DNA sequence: TGTGCCAGCAGCGTAGAAGACAACTCCTACGAGCAGTACTTC. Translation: CASSVEDNSYEQYF.

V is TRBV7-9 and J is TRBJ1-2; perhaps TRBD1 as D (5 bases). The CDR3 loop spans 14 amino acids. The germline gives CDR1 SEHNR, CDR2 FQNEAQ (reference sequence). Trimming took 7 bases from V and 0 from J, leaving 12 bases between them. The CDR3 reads CASTRGDSNYGYTF. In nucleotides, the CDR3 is TGTGCCAGCACCCGGGGGGATTCTAACTATGGCTACACCTTC.

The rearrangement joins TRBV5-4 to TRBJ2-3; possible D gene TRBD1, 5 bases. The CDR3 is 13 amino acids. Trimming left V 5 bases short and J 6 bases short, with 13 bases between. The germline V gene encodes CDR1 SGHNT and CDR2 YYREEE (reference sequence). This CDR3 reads CASSDGAGDTQYF. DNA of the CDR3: TGTGCCAGCAGTGATGGGGCTGGCGATACGCAGTATTTT.

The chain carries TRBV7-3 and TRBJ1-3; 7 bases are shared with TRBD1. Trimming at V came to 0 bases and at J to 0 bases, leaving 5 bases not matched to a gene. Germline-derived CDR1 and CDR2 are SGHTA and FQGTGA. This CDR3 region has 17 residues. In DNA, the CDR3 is TGTGCCAGCAGCTTAACAGGGGGCCCTAACTCTGGAAACACCATATATTTT. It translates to CASSLTGGPNSGNTIYF.

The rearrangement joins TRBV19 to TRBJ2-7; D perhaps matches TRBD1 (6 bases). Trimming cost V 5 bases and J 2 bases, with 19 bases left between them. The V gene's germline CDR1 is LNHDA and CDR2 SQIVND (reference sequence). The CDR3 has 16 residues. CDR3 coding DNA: TGTGCCAGTAGTCTACCGGCAGGGGCCAACCCCTACGAGCAGTACTTC. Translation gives CASSLPAGANPYEQYF.

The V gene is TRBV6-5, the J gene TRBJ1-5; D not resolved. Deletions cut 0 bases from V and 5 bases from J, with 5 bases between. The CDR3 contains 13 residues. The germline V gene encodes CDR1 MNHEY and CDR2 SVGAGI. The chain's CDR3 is CASSYSQDQPQHF. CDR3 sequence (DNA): TGTGCCAGCAGTTACTCCCAGGATCAGCCCCAGCATTTT.

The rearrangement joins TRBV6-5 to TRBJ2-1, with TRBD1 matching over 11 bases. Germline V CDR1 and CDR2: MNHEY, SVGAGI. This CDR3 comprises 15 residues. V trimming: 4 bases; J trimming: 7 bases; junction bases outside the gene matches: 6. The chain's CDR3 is CASSFGQGANNEQFF. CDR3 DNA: TGTGCCAGCAGTTTCGGACAGGGGGCGAATAATGAGCAGTTCTTC.

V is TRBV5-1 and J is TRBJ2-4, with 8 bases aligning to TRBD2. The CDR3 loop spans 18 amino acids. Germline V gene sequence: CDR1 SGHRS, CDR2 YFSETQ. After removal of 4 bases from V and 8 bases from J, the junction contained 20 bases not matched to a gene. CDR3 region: CASSRSHGSGGGGDIQYF. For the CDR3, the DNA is TGCGCCAGCAGCCGAAGCCATGGGAGCGGGGGAGGAGGGGACATTCAGTACTTC.

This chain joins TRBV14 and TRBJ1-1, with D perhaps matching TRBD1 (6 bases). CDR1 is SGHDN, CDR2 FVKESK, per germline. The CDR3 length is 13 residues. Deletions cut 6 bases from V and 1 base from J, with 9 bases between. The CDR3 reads CASSRQENTEAFF. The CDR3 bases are TGTGCCAGCAGTCGACAGGAGAACACTGAAGCTTTCTTT.

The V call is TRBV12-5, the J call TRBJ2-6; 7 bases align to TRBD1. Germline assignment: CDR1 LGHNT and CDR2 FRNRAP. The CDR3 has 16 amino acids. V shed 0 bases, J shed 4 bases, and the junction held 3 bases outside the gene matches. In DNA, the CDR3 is TGTGCTAGTGGTTTGGTAACAGGGGCCGGGGCCAACGTCCTGACTTTC. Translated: CASGLVTGAGANVLTF.

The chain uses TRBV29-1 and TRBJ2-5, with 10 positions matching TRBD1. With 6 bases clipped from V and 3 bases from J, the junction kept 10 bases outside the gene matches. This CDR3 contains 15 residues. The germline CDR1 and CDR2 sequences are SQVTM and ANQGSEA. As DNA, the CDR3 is TGCAGCGTGTTACCGACAGGGGGCGGGAAAGAGACCCAGTACTTC. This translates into CSVLPTGGGKETQYF.

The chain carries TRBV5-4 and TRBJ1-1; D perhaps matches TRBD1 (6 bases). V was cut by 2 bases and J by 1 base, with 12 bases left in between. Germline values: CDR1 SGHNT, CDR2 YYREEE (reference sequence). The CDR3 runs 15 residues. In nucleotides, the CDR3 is TGTGCCAGCAGCTTCGCCAAGACAGGGAACACTGAAGCTTTCTTT. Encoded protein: CASSFAKTGNTEAFF.

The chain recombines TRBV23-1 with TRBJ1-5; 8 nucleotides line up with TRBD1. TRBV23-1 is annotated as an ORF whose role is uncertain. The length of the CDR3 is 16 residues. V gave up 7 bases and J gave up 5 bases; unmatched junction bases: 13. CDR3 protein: CASKRGQGVQYQPQHF. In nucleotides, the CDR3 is TGCGCCAGCAAACGAGGACAGGGAGTACAATATCAGCCCCAGCATTTT.

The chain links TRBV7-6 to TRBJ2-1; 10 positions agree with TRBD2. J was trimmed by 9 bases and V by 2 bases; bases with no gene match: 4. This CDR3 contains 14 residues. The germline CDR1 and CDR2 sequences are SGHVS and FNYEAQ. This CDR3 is CASSLNKREGEQFF. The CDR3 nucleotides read TGTGCCAGCAGCTTAAATAAGCGGGAGGGTGAGCAGTTCTTC. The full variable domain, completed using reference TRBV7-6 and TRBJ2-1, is GAGVSQSPRYKVTKRGQDVALRCDPISGHVSLYWYRQALGQGPEFLTYFNYEAQQDKSGLPNDRFSAERPEGSISTLTIQRTEQRDSAMYRCASSLNKREGEQFFGPGTRLTVL.

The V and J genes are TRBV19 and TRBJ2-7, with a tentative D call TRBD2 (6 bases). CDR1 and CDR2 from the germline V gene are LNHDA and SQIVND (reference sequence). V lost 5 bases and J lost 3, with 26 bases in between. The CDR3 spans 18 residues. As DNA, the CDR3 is TGTGCCAGTAGTTTGGGGATAGCGGTCTCGAAGGGGATCTACGAGCAGTACTTC. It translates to CASSLGIAVSKGIYEQYF.

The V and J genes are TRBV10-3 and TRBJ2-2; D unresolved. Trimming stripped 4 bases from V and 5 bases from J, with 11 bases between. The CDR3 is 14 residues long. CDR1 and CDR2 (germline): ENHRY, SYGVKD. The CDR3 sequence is CAISAEVRTGELFF. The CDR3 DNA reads TGTGCCATCAGTGCAGAGGTTCGAACCGGGGAGCTGTTTTTT.

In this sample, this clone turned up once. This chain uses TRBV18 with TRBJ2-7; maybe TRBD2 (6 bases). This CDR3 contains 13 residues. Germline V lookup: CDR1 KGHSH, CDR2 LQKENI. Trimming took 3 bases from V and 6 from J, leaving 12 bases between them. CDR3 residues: CASSPSGSSEQYF. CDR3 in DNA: TGTGCCAGCTCACCGTCCGGGAGCAGCGAGCAGTACTTC.

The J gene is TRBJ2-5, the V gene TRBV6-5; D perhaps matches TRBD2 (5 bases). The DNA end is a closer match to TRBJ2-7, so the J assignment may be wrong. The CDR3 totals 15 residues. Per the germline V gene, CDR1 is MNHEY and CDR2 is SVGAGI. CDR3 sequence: CASSYRRTGPYEQYF. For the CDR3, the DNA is TGTGCCAGCAGTTATCGCAGGACTGGCCCCTACGAGCAGTACTTC.

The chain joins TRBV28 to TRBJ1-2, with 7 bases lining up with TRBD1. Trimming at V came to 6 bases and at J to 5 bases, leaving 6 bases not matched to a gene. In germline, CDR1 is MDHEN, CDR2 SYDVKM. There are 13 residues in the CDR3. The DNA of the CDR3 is TGTGCCAGCAGGTATACAGGGGCGTATGGCTACACCTTC. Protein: CASRYTGAYGYTF.

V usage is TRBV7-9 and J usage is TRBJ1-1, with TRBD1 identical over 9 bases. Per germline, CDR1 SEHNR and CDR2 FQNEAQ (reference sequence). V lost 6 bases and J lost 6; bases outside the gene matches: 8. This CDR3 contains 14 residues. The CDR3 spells CASSLPGQGSEAFF. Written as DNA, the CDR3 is TGTGCCAGCAGTCTCCCGGGACAGGGCTCTGAAGCTTTCTTT.

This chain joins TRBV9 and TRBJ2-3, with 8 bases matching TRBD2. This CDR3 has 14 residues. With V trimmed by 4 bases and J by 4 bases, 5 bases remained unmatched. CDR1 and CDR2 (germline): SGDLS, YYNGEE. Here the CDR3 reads CASSRTSTPDTQYF. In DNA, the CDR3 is TGTGCCAGCAGCCGGACTAGCACGCCAGATACGCAGTATTTT.

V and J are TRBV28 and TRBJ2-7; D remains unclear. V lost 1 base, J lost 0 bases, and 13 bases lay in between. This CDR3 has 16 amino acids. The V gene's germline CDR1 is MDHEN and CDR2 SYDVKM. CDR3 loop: CASSLSGQAYSYEQYF. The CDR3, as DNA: TGTGCCAGCAGTTTATCCGGCCAGGCCTACTCCTACGAGCAGTACTTC. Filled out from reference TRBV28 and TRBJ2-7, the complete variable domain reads DVKVTQSSRYLVKRTGEKVFLECVQDMDHENMFWYRQDPGLGLRLIYFSYDVKMKEKGDIPEGYSVSREKKERFSLILESASTNQTSMYLCASSLSGQAYSYEQYFGPGTRLTVT.

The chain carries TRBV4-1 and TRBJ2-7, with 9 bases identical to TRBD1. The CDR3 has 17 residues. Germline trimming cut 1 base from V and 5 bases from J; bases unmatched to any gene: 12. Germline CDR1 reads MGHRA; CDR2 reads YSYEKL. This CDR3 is CASSQGTIWTGVHEQYF. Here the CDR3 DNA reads TGCGCCAGCAGCCAAGGTACTATTTGGACAGGGGTCCACGAGCAGTACTTC.

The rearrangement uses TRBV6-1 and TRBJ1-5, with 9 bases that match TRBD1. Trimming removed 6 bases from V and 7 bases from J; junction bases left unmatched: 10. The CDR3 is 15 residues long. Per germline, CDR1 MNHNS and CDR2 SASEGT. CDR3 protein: CASSEFRTGEQPQHF. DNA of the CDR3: TGTGCCAGCAGCGAGTTCCGGACAGGGGAACAGCCCCAGCATTTT.

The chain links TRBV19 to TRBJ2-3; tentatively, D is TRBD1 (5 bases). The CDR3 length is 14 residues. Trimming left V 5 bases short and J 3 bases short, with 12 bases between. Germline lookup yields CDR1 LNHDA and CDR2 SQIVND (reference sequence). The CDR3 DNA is TGTGCCAGTAGTGTGGATAGACAGACAGATACGCAGTATTTT. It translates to CASSVDRQTDTQYF.

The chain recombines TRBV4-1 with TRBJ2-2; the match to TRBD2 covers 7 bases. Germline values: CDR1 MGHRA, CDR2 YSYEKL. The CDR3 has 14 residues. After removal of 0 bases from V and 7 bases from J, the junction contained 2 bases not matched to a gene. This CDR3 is CASSQERTSGELFF. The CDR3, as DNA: TGCGCCAGCAGCCAAGAACGGACTAGCGGGGAGCTGTTTTTT.